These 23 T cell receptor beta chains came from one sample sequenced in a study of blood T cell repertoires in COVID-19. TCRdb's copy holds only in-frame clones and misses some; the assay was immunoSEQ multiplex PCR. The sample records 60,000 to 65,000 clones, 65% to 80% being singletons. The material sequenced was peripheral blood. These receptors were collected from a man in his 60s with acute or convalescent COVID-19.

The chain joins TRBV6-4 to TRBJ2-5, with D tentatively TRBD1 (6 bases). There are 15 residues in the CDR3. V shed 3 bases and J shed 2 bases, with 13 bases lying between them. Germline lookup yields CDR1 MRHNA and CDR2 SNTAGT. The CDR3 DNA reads TGTGCCAGCAGTGATCGTTGGGACAAGCAAGAGACCCAGTACTTC. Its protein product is CASSDRWDKQETQYF.

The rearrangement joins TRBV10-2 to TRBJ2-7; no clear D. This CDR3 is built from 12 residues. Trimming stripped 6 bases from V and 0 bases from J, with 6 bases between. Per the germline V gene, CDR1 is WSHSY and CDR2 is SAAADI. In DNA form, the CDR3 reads TGCGCCAGCAGCGTGGCCTCCTACGAGCAGTACTTC. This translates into CASSVASYEQYF.

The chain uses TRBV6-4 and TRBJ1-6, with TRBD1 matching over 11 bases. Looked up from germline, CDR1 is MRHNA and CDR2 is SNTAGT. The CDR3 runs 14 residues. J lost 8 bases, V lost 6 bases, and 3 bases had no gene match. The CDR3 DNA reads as TGTGCCAGCAGCCCGGGACAGGGGGATTCACCCCTCCACTTT. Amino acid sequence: CASSPGQGDSPLHF.

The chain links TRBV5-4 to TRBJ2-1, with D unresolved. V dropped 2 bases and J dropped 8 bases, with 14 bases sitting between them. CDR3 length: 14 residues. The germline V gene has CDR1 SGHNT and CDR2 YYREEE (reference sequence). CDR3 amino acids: CASSLTPLRDEQFF. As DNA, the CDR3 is TGTGCCAGCAGCTTAACGCCCTTACGGGATGAGCAGTTCTTC.

In nucleotides, the CDR3 is TGTGCCAGCAGCTTGGAAGGGACAGGGGGCGAGACCCAGTACTTC. Amino acid sequence: CASSLEGTGGETQYF. The chain has TRBV5-8 and TRBJ2-5; 12 nucleotides match TRBD1. V was pared by 0 bases and J by 5 bases, with 2 bases of the junction left unmatched. This CDR3 is 15 amino acids long. Germline V gene lookup returns CDR1 SGHTS and CDR2 YDEGEE.

The CDR3: CSDRQGVLDEQFF. CDR3 sequence (DNA): TGCAGCGACCGACAGGGGGTTCTAGATGAGCAGTTCTTC. The rearrangement links TRBV29-1 to TRBJ2-1; 9 nucleotides align to TRBD1. The CDR3 runs to 13 residues. The germline V gene has CDR1 SQVTM and CDR2 ANQGSEA. Trimming cost V 7 bases and J 8 bases; bases outside gene matches: 9.

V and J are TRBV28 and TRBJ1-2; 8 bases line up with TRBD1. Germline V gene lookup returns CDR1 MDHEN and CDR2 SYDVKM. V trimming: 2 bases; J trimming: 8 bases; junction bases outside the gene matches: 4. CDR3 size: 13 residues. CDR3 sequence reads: CASSLDRGWGYTF. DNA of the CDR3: TGTGCCAGCAGTTTAGACAGGGGCTGGGGCTACACCTTC.

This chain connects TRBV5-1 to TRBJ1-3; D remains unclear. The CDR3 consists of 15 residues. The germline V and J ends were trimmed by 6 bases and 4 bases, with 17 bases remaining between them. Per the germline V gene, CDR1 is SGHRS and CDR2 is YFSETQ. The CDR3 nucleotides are TGCGCCAGCAAAGAGGCCTCAACGGGGGGAAACACCATATATTTT. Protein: CASKEASTGGNTIYF.

The CDR3 protein is CASSRGDGFTDTQYF. In DNA, the CDR3 is TGTGCCAGCAGCCGCGGGGACGGCTTCACAGATACGCAGTATTTT. V gene TRBV11-2 combines with J gene TRBJ2-3, with a weak D call TRBD2 (6 bases). The germline V gene has CDR1 SGHAT and CDR2 FQNNGV. Trimming stripped 5 bases from V and 2 bases from J, with 14 bases between. The CDR3 is 15 residues long.

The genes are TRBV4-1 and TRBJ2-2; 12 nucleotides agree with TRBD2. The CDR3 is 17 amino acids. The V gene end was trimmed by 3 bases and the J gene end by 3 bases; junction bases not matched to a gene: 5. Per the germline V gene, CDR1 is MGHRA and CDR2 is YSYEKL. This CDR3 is CASSQDGLAGYTGELFF. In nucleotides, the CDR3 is TGCGCCAGCAGCCAGGACGGACTAGCGGGATACACCGGGGAGCTGTTTTTT.

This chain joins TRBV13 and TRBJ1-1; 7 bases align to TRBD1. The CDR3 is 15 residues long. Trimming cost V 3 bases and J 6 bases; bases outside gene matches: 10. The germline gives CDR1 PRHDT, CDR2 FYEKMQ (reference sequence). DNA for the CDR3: TGTGCCAGCAGCTTTGAGGGGCAGGGGGGCGCTGAAGCTTTCTTT. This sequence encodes CASSFEGQGGAEAFF.

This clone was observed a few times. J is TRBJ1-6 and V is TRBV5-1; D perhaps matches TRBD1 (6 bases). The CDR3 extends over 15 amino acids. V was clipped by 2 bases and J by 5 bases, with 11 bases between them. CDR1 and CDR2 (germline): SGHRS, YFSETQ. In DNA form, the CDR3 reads TGCGCCAGCAGCTTTACCAGGGGTAATAATTCACCCCTCCACTTT. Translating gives CASSFTRGNNSPLHF.

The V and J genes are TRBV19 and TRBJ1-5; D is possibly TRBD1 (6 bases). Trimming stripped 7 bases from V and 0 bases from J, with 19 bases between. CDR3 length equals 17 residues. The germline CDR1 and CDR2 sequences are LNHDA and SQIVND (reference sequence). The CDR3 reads CASNPDRMGLSNQPQHF. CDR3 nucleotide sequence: TGTGCCAGTAACCCAGACAGGATGGGGCTTAGCAATCAGCCCCAGCATTTT.

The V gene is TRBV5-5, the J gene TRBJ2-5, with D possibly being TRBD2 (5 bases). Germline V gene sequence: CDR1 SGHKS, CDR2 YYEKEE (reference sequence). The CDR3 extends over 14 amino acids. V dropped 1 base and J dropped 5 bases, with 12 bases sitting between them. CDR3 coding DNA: TGTGCCAGCAGCTTGTATAGAGGGCGGGAGACCCAGTACTTC. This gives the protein CASSLYRGRETQYF.

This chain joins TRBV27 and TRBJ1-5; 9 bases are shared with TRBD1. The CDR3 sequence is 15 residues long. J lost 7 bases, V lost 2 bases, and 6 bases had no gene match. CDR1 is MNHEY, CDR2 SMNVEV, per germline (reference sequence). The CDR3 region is CASSLLGTGKQPQHF. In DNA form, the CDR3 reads TGTGCCAGCAGTTTACTCGGGACAGGGAAGCAGCCCCAGCATTTT.

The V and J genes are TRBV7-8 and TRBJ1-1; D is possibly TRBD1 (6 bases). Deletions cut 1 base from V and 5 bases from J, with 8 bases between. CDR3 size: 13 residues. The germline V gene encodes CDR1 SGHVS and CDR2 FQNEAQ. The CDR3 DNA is TGTGCCAGCAGCTTAGTGGGGGCGACTGAAGCTTTCTTT. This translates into CASSLVGATEAFF.

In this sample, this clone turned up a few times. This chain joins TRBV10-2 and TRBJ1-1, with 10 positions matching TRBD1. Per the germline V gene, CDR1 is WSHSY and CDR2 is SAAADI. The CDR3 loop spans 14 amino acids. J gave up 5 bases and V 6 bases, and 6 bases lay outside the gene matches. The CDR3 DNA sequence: TGCGCCAGCAGCAGACAGGGGGCAGGAACTGAAGCTTTCTTT. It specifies CASSRQGAGTEAFF.

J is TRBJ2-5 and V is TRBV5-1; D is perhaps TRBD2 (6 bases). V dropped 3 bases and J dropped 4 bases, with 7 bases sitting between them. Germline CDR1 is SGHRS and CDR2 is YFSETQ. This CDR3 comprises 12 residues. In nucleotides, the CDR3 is TGCGCCAGCAGCTGGGACTCAGAGACCCAGTACTTC. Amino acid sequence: CASSWDSETQYF.

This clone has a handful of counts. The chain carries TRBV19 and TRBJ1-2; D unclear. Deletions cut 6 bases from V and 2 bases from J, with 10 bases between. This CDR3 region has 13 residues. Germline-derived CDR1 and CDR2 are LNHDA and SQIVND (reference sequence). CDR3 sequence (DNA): TGTGCCAGTAGACTCCTAGGAAACTATGGCTACACCTTC. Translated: CASRLLGNYGYTF.

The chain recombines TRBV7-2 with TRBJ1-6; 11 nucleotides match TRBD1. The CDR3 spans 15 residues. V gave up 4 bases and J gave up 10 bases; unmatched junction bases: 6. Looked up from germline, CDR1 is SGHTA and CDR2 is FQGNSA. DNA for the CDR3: TGTGCCAGCAGCTCCGGGACAGGGGGTCAATCACCCCTCCACTTT. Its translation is CASSSGTGGQSPLHF.

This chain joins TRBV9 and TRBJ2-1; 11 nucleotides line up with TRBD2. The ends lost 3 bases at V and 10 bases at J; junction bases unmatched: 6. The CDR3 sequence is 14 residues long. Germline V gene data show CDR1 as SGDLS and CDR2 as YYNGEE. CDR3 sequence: CASSEGGLAAEQFF. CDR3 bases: TGTGCCAGCAGCGAGGGGGGACTAGCGGCCGAGCAGTTCTTC.

In DNA form, the CDR3 reads TGTGCCAGTAGTATTGGCACCGAATACGCCGAAGCTTTCTTT. This encodes CASSIGTEYAEAFF. V and J are TRBV19 and TRBJ1-1, with D unclear. The CDR3 spans 14 residues. Germline CDR1 is LNHDA and CDR2 is SQIVND (reference sequence). V lost 3 bases to trimming and J lost 8 bases, with 16 bases between them.

CDR3 sequence: CASSLTDRADYGYTF. The CDR3 nucleotides read TGTGCCAGCAGCTTGACGGACAGGGCCGACTATGGCTACACCTTC. This chain uses TRBV5-4 with TRBJ1-2, with TRBD1 identical over 8 bases. Germline CDR1 is SGHNT and CDR2 is YYREEE (reference sequence). V was clipped by 1 base and J by 3 bases; unmatched bases: 5. The CDR3 covers 15 residues. The variable domain in full, with the rest retrieved from reference TRBV5-4 and TRBJ1-2, is ETGVTQSPTHLIKTRGQQVTLRCSSQSGHNTVSWYQQALGQGPQFIFQYYREEENGRGNFPPRFSGLQFPNYSSELNVNALELDDSALYLCASSLTDRADYGYTFGSGTRLTVV.